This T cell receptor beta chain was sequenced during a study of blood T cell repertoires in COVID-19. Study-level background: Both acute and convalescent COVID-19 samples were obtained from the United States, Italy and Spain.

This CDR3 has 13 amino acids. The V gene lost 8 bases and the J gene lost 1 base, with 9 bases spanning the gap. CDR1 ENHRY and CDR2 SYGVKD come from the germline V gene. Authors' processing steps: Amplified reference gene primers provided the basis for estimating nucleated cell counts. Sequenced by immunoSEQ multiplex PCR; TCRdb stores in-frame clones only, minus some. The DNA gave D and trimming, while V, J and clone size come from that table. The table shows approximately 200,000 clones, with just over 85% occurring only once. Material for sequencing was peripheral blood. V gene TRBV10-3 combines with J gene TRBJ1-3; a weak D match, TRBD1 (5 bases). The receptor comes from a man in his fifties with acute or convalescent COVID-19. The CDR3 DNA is TGTGCCATCGGGGCTCTTTCTGGAAACACCATATATTTT. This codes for CAIGALSGNTIYF.